Below are 10 T cell receptor beta chains sequenced from a single sample in a study of post-analysis software for immune sequencing data. Overall study results and limits: Higher frequency in patients than in controls was seen for about 5 TRBV segments, with TRBV5-6, TRBV5-1 and TRBV20-1 among them.

For these receptors, no antigen is known. Unique molecular identifiers were present in the TCR beta cDNA libraries. MiXCR, applied by TCRdb to the PCR reads, yields one record per CDR3 protein. Here the sample spans 820,000 or so distinct CDR3 sequences, approximately 50% being singletons. The specimen sequenced was blood. These receptors originate from a girl under 18 with multiple sclerosis.

A single count supports this clonotype. The V and J genes are TRBV5-1 and TRBJ2-1, with D perhaps matching TRBD2 (6 bases). V was trimmed by 2 bases and J by 5 bases, leaving 17 bases between them. Germline CDR1 and CDR2: SGHRS and YFSETQ. CDR3 length: 16 amino acids. The CDR3 sequence: CASSFGGSGGHNEQFF. CDR3 DNA: TGCGCCAGCAGCTTCGGGGGTTCTGGTGGCCACAATGAGCAGTTCTTC.

This clonotype was counted between two and nine times. The rearrangement uses TRBV27 and TRBJ2-3; the D is unclear. The germline V gene has CDR1 MNHEY and CDR2 SMNVEV (reference sequence). This CDR3 region has 14 residues. Trimming removed 2 bases from V and 6 bases from J, with 12 bases in between. CDR3 residues: CASSLKGAHDTQYF. DNA for the CDR3: TGTGCCAGCAGTTTAAAGGGTGCACACGATACGCAGTATTTT.

The chain uses TRBV7-2 and TRBJ2-7; 10 bases line up with TRBD2. The DNA end is a closer match to TRBJ2-5, so the J assignment may be wrong. CDR3 length: 15 amino acids. Per the germline V gene, CDR1 is SGHTA and CDR2 is FQGNSA. The DNA of the CDR3 is TGTGCCAGCAGCTTCGCTAGCGGGAGTCTGGAGACCCAGTACTTC. Protein: CASSFASGSLETQYF.

The gene calls are TRBV20-1 and TRBJ2-1; TRBD1 might be the D (6 bases). The germline V and J ends were trimmed by 5 bases and 0 bases, with 11 bases remaining between them. This CDR3 contains 14 residues. Germline V gene lookup returns CDR1 DFQATT and CDR2 SNEGSKA (reference sequence). The CDR3 DNA follows: TGCAGTGCTTTCAGGACAGACTCCTACAATGAGCAGTTCTTC. Translating gives CSAFRTDSYNEQFF.

This chain uses TRBV21-1 with TRBJ2-1; no DNA check was done on the table's D call, TRBD2. TRBV21-1 is given as a pseudogene. The CDR3 has 18 amino acids. The CDR3 DNA follows: TGTGCCAGCAGCAAAGATGGGCCAACTAGCGGGGGTAGGAATGAGCAGTTCTTC. Translated, it gives CASSKDGPTSGGRNEQFF.

Notes on this clonotype: Germline and junction disagree at one end, which may indicate a read error. The chain couples TRBV5-1 to TRBJ2-2; D call uncertain. There are 12 residues in the CDR3. Germline V gene data show CDR1 as SGHRS and CDR2 as YFSETQ. The CDR3 region is CTSTKPPGELFF. The CDR3 DNA reads as TGCACCAGCACCAAACCCCCCGGGGAGCTGTTTTTT. Full variable domain (rest looked up from reference TRBV5-1 and TRBJ2-2): KAGVTQTPRYLIKTRGQQVTLSCSPISGHRSVSWYQQTPGQGLQFLFEYFSETQRNKGNFPGRFSGRQFSNSRSEMNVSTLELGDSALYLCTSTKPPGELFFGEGSRLTVL.

The chain employs TRBV12-3 or TRBV12-4 and TRBJ1-5; no clear D. V was pared by 6 bases and J by 0 bases, with 6 bases between. The CDR3 consists of 13 residues. CDR3 coding DNA: TGTGCCAGCAGGGAACATAGCAATCAGCCCCAGCATTTT. The encoded protein is CASREHSNQPQHF.

Only a few counts were recorded for this clonotype. This chain uses TRBV12-3 or TRBV12-4 with TRBJ2-7; possibly TRBD1 for D (6 bases). V lost 4 bases, J lost 3 bases, and 7 bases lay in between. The CDR3 covers 12 residues. CDR3 nucleotide sequence: TGTGCCAGCAGTTGGGACAACTACGAGCAGTACTTC. Translating gives CASSWDNYEQYF.

This clonotype has only a few counts. The chain links TRBV14 to TRBJ2-7, with D uncertain. The germline V and J ends were trimmed by 0 bases and 3 bases, with 12 bases remaining between them. Germline lookup yields CDR1 SGHDN and CDR2 FVKESK. This CDR3 is built from 15 residues. The CDR3 DNA reads TGTGCCAGCAGCCAAGAATCTGCCTCTTACTACGAGCAGTACTTC. It encodes CASSQESASYYEQYF.

The rearrangement links TRBV7-3 to TRBJ2-1; D remains ambiguous. Trimming removed 6 bases from V and 5 bases from J, with 11 bases in between. This CDR3 is built from 13 residues. Germline CDR1 reads SGHTA; CDR2 reads FQGTGA. The chain's CDR3 is CASSRSINNEQFF. The CDR3 DNA sequence: TGTGCCAGCAGTCGTAGCATAAACAATGAGCAGTTCTTC.